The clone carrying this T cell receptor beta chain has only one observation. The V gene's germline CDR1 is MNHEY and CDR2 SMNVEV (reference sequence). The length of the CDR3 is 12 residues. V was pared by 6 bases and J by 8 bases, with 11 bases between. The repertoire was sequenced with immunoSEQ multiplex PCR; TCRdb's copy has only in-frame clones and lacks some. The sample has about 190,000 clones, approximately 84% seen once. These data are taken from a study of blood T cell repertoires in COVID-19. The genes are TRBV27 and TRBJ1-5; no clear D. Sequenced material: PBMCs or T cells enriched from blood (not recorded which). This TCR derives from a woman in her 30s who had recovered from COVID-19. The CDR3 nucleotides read TGTGCCAGCAGGACTGGAGTGGAGCCCCAGCATTTT. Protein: CASRTGVEPQHF.